A selection of T cell receptor beta chains follows, all from one sample in a study of identical twins' blood T cells. From the 5' RACE reads, TCRdb called clonotypes with MiXCR, one entry per CDR3 protein. Of fewer than 450,000 distinct CDR3 sequences in the sample, 28% were seen once. The sequenced sample consisted of PBMCs. The receptors were sampled from a woman between 18 and 50 years old in good health. Both conserved end residues are part of each CDR3. A D gene is named only where the DNA matches it firmly. The listing skips clone size in some rows; elsewhere it reads once, few, many or a size class.

CDR3 protein: CSARDSRISGANYGYTF
CDR3 DNA: TGCAGTGCTAGAGACTCAAGAATCTCTGGGGCCAACTATGGCTACACCTTC
D gene: .
clone size: few
V gene: TRBV20-1
J gene: TRBJ1-2
CDR3 length: 17

CDR3 protein: CAIGLYSGNEKLFF
CDR3 DNA: TGTGCCATCGGTTTATACTCCGGGAATGAAAAACTGTTTTTT
D gene: .
clone size: .
V gene: TRBV27
J gene: TRBJ1-4
CDR3 length: 14

CDR3 protein: CATSGGTSYNDQFF
CDR3 DNA: TGTGCCACCAGTGGCGGAACTAGCTACAATGATCAGTTCTTC
D gene: .
clone size: .
V gene: TRBV24-1
J gene: TRBJ2-1
CDR3 length: 14

CDR3 protein: CASILGGASVVDTQYF
CDR3 DNA: TGTGCCAGCATCTTAGGGGGGGCTAGCGTGGTGGATACGCAGTATTTT
D gene: .
clone size: .
V gene: TRBV11-2
J gene: TRBJ2-3
CDR3 length: 16

CDR3 protein: CASSPLWTEGETQYF
CDR3 DNA: TGTGCCAGTAGTCCTCTCTGGACGGAGGGAGAGACCCAGTACTTC
D gene: .
clone size: .
V gene: TRBV19
J gene: TRBJ2-5
CDR3 length: 15

CDR3 protein: CASSAQPISGSSDTQYF
CDR3 DNA: TGTGCCAGCAGCGCCCAACCGATTTCGGGTTCATCCGATACGCAGTATTTT
D gene: .
clone size: few
V gene: TRBV7-2
J gene: TRBJ2-3
CDR3 length: 17

CDR3 protein: CASRSAFFRGEQYF
CDR3 DNA: TGTGCCAGCCGTAGCGCCTTTTTTCGGGGGGAGCAGTACTTC
D gene: .
clone size: few
V gene: TRBV28
J gene: TRBJ2-7
CDR3 length: 14

CDR3 protein: CASSYLLGHEQYF
CDR3 DNA: TGTGCCAGCAGTTACCTCTTGGGTCACGAGCAGTACTTC
D gene: .
clone size: many
V gene: TRBV6-2/TRBV6-3
J gene: TRBJ2-7
CDR3 length: 13

CDR3 protein: CASSSGRLYGYTF
CDR3 DNA: TGTGCCAGCAGCTCGGGACGGCTGTATGGCTACACCTTC
D gene: .
clone size: .
V gene: TRBV5-6
J gene: TRBJ1-2
CDR3 length: 13

CDR3 protein: CASSEHQGGYEAFF
CDR3 DNA: TGTGCCAGCAGTGAACATCAGGGGGGGTATGAAGCTTTCTTT
D gene: TRBD1
clone size: .
V gene: TRBV2
J gene: TRBJ1-1
CDR3 length: 14

CDR3 protein: CASSFEQRSPLHF
CDR3 DNA: TGTGCCAGCAGTTTCGAACAGCGTTCACCCCTCCACTTT
D gene: .
clone size: .
V gene: TRBV12-3/TRBV12-4
J gene: TRBJ1-6
CDR3 length: 13

CDR3 protein: CASGGLGRGEQFF
CDR3 DNA: TGTGCTAGTGGAGGACTAGGGCGAGGCGAGCAGTTCTTC
D gene: TRBD2
clone size: .
V gene: TRBV12-5
J gene: TRBJ2-1
CDR3 length: 13

CDR3 protein: CASSLAGEPVGEQFF
CDR3 DNA: TGCGCCAGCAGCTTGGCCGGGGAACCAGTAGGGGAGCAGTTCTTC
D gene: .
clone size: few
V gene: TRBV5-1
J gene: TRBJ2-1
CDR3 length: 15

CDR3 protein: CASRVTGEFGYTF
CDR3 DNA: TGTGCCAGCAGGGTGACAGGGGAGTTCGGCTACACCTTC
D gene: TRBD1
clone size: .
V gene: TRBV12-3/TRBV12-4
J gene: TRBJ1-2
CDR3 length: 13

CDR3 protein: CASSLRINYGYTF
CDR3 DNA: TGTGCCAGCAGTTTAAGGATCAACTATGGCTACACCTTC
D gene: .
clone size: few
V gene: TRBV28
J gene: TRBJ1-2
CDR3 length: 13

CDR3 protein: CSASPLQTGDTEAFF
CDR3 DNA: TGCAGTGCTAGTCCTCTACAGACAGGGGACACTGAAGCTTTCTTT
D gene: TRBD1
clone size: .
V gene: TRBV20-1
J gene: TRBJ1-1
CDR3 length: 15

CDR3 protein: CSAQDRGSADTQYF
CDR3 DNA: TGCAGCGCCCAAGACAGGGGGAGTGCAGATACGCAGTATTTT
D gene: TRBD1
clone size: many
V gene: TRBV29-1
J gene: TRBJ2-3
CDR3 length: 14

CDR3 protein: CAISESSPTGYYNEQFF
CDR3 DNA: TGTGCCATCAGTGAGTCGTCCCCGACAGGGTACTACAATGAGCAGTTCTTC
D gene: TRBD1
clone size: few
V gene: TRBV10-3
J gene: TRBJ2-1
CDR3 length: 17

CDR3 protein: CASSLARNTEAFF
CDR3 DNA: TGTGCTAGCAGCTTAGCGCGAAACACTGAAGCTTTCTTT
D gene: .
clone size: many
V gene: TRBV5-1
J gene: TRBJ1-1
CDR3 length: 13

CDR3 protein: CASSSWDRAGNEQFF
CDR3 DNA: TGTGCCAGCAGTTCTTGGGACAGGGCAGGGAATGAGCAGTTCTTC
D gene: TRBD1
clone size: .
V gene: TRBV6-5
J gene: TRBJ2-1
CDR3 length: 15

CDR3 protein: CSVGLAGRYEQYF
CDR3 DNA: TGCAGCGTTGGGCTAGCGGGACGCTACGAGCAGTACTTC
D gene: TRBD2
clone size: few
V gene: TRBV29-1
J gene: TRBJ2-7
CDR3 length: 13

CDR3 protein: CSATMQGAVGELFF
CDR3 DNA: TGCAGCGCTACCATGCAGGGGGCGGTCGGGGAGCTGTTTTTT
D gene: TRBD1
clone size: .
V gene: TRBV29-1
J gene: TRBJ2-2
CDR3 length: 14

CDR3 protein: CASSPDLNTEAFF
CDR3 DNA: TGTGCCAGCTCACCGGACCTGAACACTGAAGCTTTCTTT
D gene: .
clone size: many
V gene: TRBV18
J gene: TRBJ1-1
CDR3 length: 13

CDR3 protein: CASSLGTANTEAFF
CDR3 DNA: TGTGCCAGCAGTTTAGGGACAGCGAACACTGAAGCTTTCTTT
D gene: TRBD1
clone size: many
V gene: TRBV5-1
J gene: TRBJ1-1
CDR3 length: 14

CDR3 protein: CSAPPGGLSEQFF
CDR3 DNA: TGCAGTGCCCCCCCTGGGGGTCTCAGTGAGCAGTTCTTC
D gene: .
clone size: .
V gene: TRBV20-1
J gene: TRBJ2-1
CDR3 length: 13

CDR3 protein: CASSDRRLQFF
CDR3 DNA: TGTGCCAGCAGTGATAGGCGGTTGCAGTTCTTC
D gene: .
clone size: few
V gene: TRBV2
J gene: TRBJ2-1
CDR3 length: 11

CDR3 protein: CASPSRYEQYF
CDR3 DNA: TGTGCCAGCCCCTCACGCTACGAGCAGTACTTC
D gene: .
clone size: .
V gene: TRBV27
J gene: TRBJ2-7
CDR3 length: 11

CDR3 protein: CASSPAGDMNTEAFF
CDR3 DNA: TGCGCCAGCAGCCCCGCAGGGGACATGAACACTGAAGCTTTCTTT
D gene: .
clone size: .
V gene: TRBV5-1
J gene: TRBJ1-1
CDR3 length: 15

CDR3 protein: CASILRQGVQPQHF
CDR3 DNA: TGTGCCAGCATCCTAAGACAGGGGGTTCAGCCCCAGCATTTT
D gene: TRBD1
clone size: many
V gene: TRBV2
J gene: TRBJ1-5
CDR3 length: 14

CDR3 protein: CASSAPGQLNEKLFF
CDR3 DNA: TGTGCCAGCAGTGCCCCGGGACAGCTGAATGAAAAACTGTTTTTT
D gene: TRBD1
clone size: few
V gene: TRBV2
J gene: TRBJ1-4
CDR3 length: 15

CDR3 protein: CASSFRGSNGYTF
CDR3 DNA: TGTGCCAGCAGCTTCAGGGGGTCCAATGGCTACACCTTC
D gene: TRBD1
clone size: few
V gene: TRBV5-6
J gene: TRBJ1-2
CDR3 length: 13

CDR3 protein: CSVAYRFSGNTIYF
CDR3 DNA: TGCAGCGTCGCGTACAGGTTCTCTGGAAACACCATATATTTT
D gene: .
clone size: .
V gene: TRBV29-1
J gene: TRBJ1-3
CDR3 length: 14

CDR3 protein: CSVERQVRDTQYF
CDR3 DNA: TGCAGCGTTGAAAGGCAGGTTCGCGATACGCAGTATTTT
D gene: .
clone size: .
V gene: TRBV29-1
J gene: TRBJ2-3
CDR3 length: 13

CDR3 protein: CASSLDPSGPSYNEQFF
CDR3 DNA: TGCGCCAGCAGCTTGGACCCTAGCGGCCCCTCCTACAATGAGCAGTTCTTC
D gene: TRBD2
clone size: .
V gene: TRBV5-1
J gene: TRBJ2-1
CDR3 length: 17

CDR3 protein: CASSLALGRSYGYTF
CDR3 DNA: TGTGCCAGCAGCTTAGCTCTGGGACGTTCGTATGGCTACACCTTC
D gene: .
clone size: .
V gene: TRBV7-9
J gene: TRBJ1-2
CDR3 length: 15

CDR3 protein: CASRRLAGGQETQYF
CDR3 DNA: TGTGCCAGCAGGAGACTAGCGGGAGGACAAGAGACCCAGTACTTC
D gene: TRBD2
clone size: .
V gene: TRBV12-3/TRBV12-4
J gene: TRBJ2-5
CDR3 length: 15

CDR3 protein: CASDPEAFF
CDR3 DNA: TGTGCCTCCGACCCTGAAGCTTTCTTT
D gene: .
clone size: .
V gene: TRBV12-3/TRBV12-4
J gene: TRBJ1-1
CDR3 length: 9

CDR3 protein: CASSSGTGGYNEQFF
CDR3 DNA: TGTGCCAGTAGTTCCGGGACAGGGGGCTACAATGAGCAGTTCTTC
D gene: TRBD1
clone size: few
V gene: TRBV19
J gene: TRBJ2-1
CDR3 length: 15

CDR3 protein: CASSLEGRGTNEKLFF
CDR3 DNA: TGCGCCAGCAGCTTGGAGGGGCGGGGAACTAATGAAAAACTGTTTTTT
D gene: .
clone size: .
V gene: TRBV5-1
J gene: TRBJ1-4
CDR3 length: 16

CDR3 protein: CSARALVRAPDTQYF
CDR3 DNA: TGCAGTGCTAGGGCACTAGTAAGGGCGCCAGATACGCAGTATTTT
D gene: .
clone size: .
V gene: TRBV20-1
J gene: TRBJ2-3
CDR3 length: 15

CDR3 protein: CASSQDPGAVVADTQYF
CDR3 DNA: TGTGCCAGCAGCCAAGATCCAGGGGCGGTTGTAGCAGATACGCAGTATTTT
D gene: .
clone size: few
V gene: TRBV3-1
J gene: TRBJ2-3
CDR3 length: 17

CDR3 protein: CASSQRTGTDTQYF
CDR3 DNA: TGTGCCAGCAGTCAGCGGACAGGCACAGATACGCAGTATTTT
D gene: .
clone size: many
V gene: TRBV6-6
J gene: TRBJ2-3
CDR3 length: 14

CDR3 protein: CASSQTGTSIYEQFF
CDR3 DNA: TGCGCCAGCAGCCAAACGGGGACTAGTATATATGAGCAGTTCTTC
D gene: TRBD2
clone size: few
V gene: TRBV4-3
J gene: TRBJ2-1
CDR3 length: 15

CDR3 protein: CSAGAQQGNTIYF
CDR3 DNA: TGCAGTGCTGGGGCCCAGCAGGGAAACACCATATATTTT
D gene: .
clone size: few
V gene: TRBV20-1
J gene: TRBJ1-3
CDR3 length: 13

CDR3 protein: CSALAGTGGAEAFF
CDR3 DNA: TGCAGTGCTCTCGCCGGGACAGGGGGAGCTGAAGCTTTCTTT
D gene: TRBD1
clone size: few
V gene: TRBV20-1
J gene: TRBJ1-1
CDR3 length: 14

CDR3 protein: CATVGAPFDYGYTF
CDR3 DNA: TGTGCCACCGTAGGGGCCCCCTTCGACTATGGCTACACCTTC
D gene: .
clone size: .
V gene: TRBV6-2/TRBV6-3
J gene: TRBJ1-2
CDR3 length: 14

CDR3 protein: CASRRFRQGDTEAFF
CDR3 DNA: TGTGCCAGCAGACGTTTCCGACAGGGGGACACTGAAGCTTTCTTT
D gene: TRBD1
clone size: few
V gene: TRBV6-5
J gene: TRBJ1-1
CDR3 length: 15

CDR3 protein: CASSPTGFGYTF
CDR3 DNA: TGTGCCAGCAGCCCGACAGGGTTTGGCTACACCTTC
D gene: TRBD1
clone size: few
V gene: TRBV7-9
J gene: TRBJ1-2
CDR3 length: 12

CDR3 protein: CASSVVGGPSEQFF
CDR3 DNA: TGTGCCAGCAGCGTCGTGGGGGGACCCAGTGAGCAGTTCTTC
D gene: .
clone size: .
V gene: TRBV14
J gene: TRBJ2-1
CDR3 length: 14

CDR3 protein: CAISESEEWNQETQYF
CDR3 DNA: TGTGCCATCAGTGAGTCCGAAGAGTGGAACCAAGAGACCCAGTACTTC
D gene: .
clone size: .
V gene: TRBV10-3
J gene: TRBJ2-5
CDR3 length: 16

CDR3 protein: CSVKTGTGNQPQHF
CDR3 DNA: TGCAGCGTAAAGACCGGGACGGGGAATCAGCCCCAGCATTTT
D gene: .
clone size: .
V gene: TRBV29-1
J gene: TRBJ1-5
CDR3 length: 14

CDR3 protein: CASSQEWTGGFSGELFF
CDR3 DNA: TGCGCCAGCAGCCAAGAATGGACAGGGGGCTTTAGCGGGGAGCTGTTTTTT
D gene: TRBD1
clone size: .
V gene: TRBV4-1
J gene: TRBJ2-2
CDR3 length: 17

CDR3 protein: CASSYSLHSLQETQYF
CDR3 DNA: TGTGCCAGCAGTTACTCCTTACACTCTCTCCAAGAGACCCAGTACTTC
D gene: .
clone size: many
V gene: TRBV6-2/TRBV6-3
J gene: TRBJ2-5
CDR3 length: 16